This T cell receptor (beta chain) is from a study of T-cell reconstitution after alpha-beta-depleted transplantation in children. Worth noting for this clonotype: What it binds is unknown.

General observations from the study: Several hundred rapidly expanded clones from non-depleted graft cells reportedly supplied alpha-beta T cells about two months post-transplant.

It was with unique molecular identifiers that the TCRbeta library was prepared. TCRdb itself ran the PCR reads through MiXCR, one entry per CDR3 protein. Counted here are under 850,000 distinct CDR3 sequences, 10% to 15% occurring once; the ten biggest clones make up 0.79%. CDR3 length: 20 residues. V gave up 3 bases and J gave up 7 bases; unmatched junction bases: 21. Material: PBMCs, obtained before TCRalphabeta/CD19-depleted stem cell transplant. This chain links TRBV12-3 or TRBV12-4 with TRBJ2-1; 10 positions agree with TRBD2. The sequence came from a girl aged 2-10 years with congenital amegakaryocytic thrombocytopenia, due to receive a stem cell transplant. This CDR3 reads CASSLWLAGAPYSTGNEQFF. CDR3 nucleotide sequence: TGTGCCAGCAGTTTGTGGCTAGCGGGAGCCCCTTATTCGACGGGTAATGAGCAGTTCTTC.